This T cell receptor (beta chain) stems from a study of blood T cell repertoires in COVID-19. Looking at the study overall: COVID-19 samples from acute and convalescent phases originated in the United States, Italy and Spain. PBMCs, B-cell-depleted T cells, or T cells provided the cDNA or gDNA that made up the material.

Authors' methods: Reference gene primer amplification yielded estimated nucleated cell counts. The method was immunoSEQ multiplex PCR; TCRdb's version includes in-frame clones alone and lacks a portion of them. V, J and clone size derive from that table, while D and trimming were established from the DNA sequence. This table has tens of thousands of clones, around three quarters appearing once. Per germline, CDR1 SNHLY and CDR2 FYNNEI. CDR3 length: 15 amino acids. The ends lost 6 bases at V and 4 bases at J; junction bases unmatched: 8. This chain links TRBV2 with TRBJ1-2, with 10 nucleotides matching TRBD1. The sequence was obtained from a man in his 60s with acute or convalescent COVID-19. Source material: peripheral blood. The DNA for the CDR3 is TGTGCCAGCAGCTCGGACAGGGGGGACCTCTATGGCTACACCTTC. This encodes CASSSDRGDLYGYTF.